Listed below are T cell receptor beta chains from one sample, sequenced in a study of T cell changes during pregnancy in multiple sclerosis. The protocol was immunoSEQ multiplex PCR, while the TCRdb copy is restricted to in-frame clones and leaves out a portion. The data hold roughly 87,000 clones, with about 93% observed a single time. The sample here was peripheral blood, taken in the third trimester of pregnancy. The receptors were sampled from a female donor in good health, enrolled as a control in a pregnancy study. Each CDR3 is given with its conserved first and last residue.

v_call	cdr3_length	cdr3_aa
TRBV28	15	CASSRTTVAKNIQYF
TRBV27	12	CASTRGGDTQYF
TRBV5-1	16	CASSLGMTSTFHEQFF
TRBV29-1	15	CSAAQGRTTNEKLFF
TRBV28	15	CASSFETQGGNEQYF
TRBV27	15	CASSRPGLAGDTQYF
TRBV29-1	14	CSVELGRGRAEQYF
TRBV28	13	CASSSWTSYEQYF
TRBV19	14	CASSDLAGSFEQFF
TRBV4-1	15	CASSQDPGQVNEQYF
TRBV18	17	CASSGSSGRVNTGELFF
TRBV19	15	CASHRTYPSGNTIYF
TRBV25-1	17	CASSEGWTGGGQETQYF
TRBV19	19	CASSTPSGTGGHINYGYTF
TRBV5-6	14	CASSLGQGATEQYF
TRBV19	12	CASRGQTDTQYF
TRBV18	15	CASSPNRAVQETQYF
TRBV28	15	CASSLGVQGYYGYTF
TRBV29-1	13	CSVFTGESYEQYF
TRBV27	16	CASSHEGEGSRNEQFF
TRBV4-1	16	CASSRGPGQGTREQYF